A single sample gave rise to the 10 T cell receptor beta chains below, sequenced in a study of cytomegalovirus exposure and HLA in healthy donors (dated 2017 in TCRdb). To prepare the library, the immunoSEQ multiplex PCR assay was applied. For the multiplex PCR, a mixture combining 60 forward primers for TCR Vbeta segments and 13 reverse primers for TCR Jbeta segments was used. This immuneACCESS table, as held by TCRdb, lists in-frame sequences with V and J called but not all clones. Of the missing ones, under half trace to an unresolved V gene in checked studies; the others have no known cause. This sample comprises 130,000 or so clones, 73% of them detected only once. Clones ranked in the top ten supply roughly 2% of the sample. Sequencing was carried out using PBMCs. Source of these receptors: a woman in her thirties or forties in good health and CMV-seropositive.

This chain links TRBV29-1 with TRBJ1-4; unclear D gene. The CDR3 runs 12 residues. Germline V gene lookup returns CDR1 SQVTM and CDR2 ANQGSEA. V lost 7 bases, J lost 8 bases, and 14 bases lay in between. This CDR3 reads CSALDRGEKLFF. CDR3 sequence (DNA): TGCAGCGCCTTGGACCGAGGGGAAAAACTGTTTTTT. The whole variable domain, filled in from reference TRBV29-1 and TRBJ1-4, reads SAVISQKPSRDICQRGTSLTIQCQVDSQVTMMFWYRQQPGQSLTLIATANQGSEATYESGFVIDKFPISRPNLTFSTLTVSNMSPEDSSIYLCSALDRGEKLFFGSGTQLSVL.

A few counts support this clone. The CDR3 bases are TGCGCCAGCAGCTTGGATTCTAGGAGCAATCAGCCCCAGCATTTT. Protein product: CASSLDSRSNQPQHF. The chain employs TRBV5-1 and TRBJ1-5; D not certain. Trimming stripped 0 bases from V and 1 base from J, with 8 bases between. Looked up from germline, CDR1 is SGHRS and CDR2 is YFSETQ. This CDR3 contains 15 residues.

V usage is TRBV7-2 and J usage is TRBJ2-7, with a tentative D call TRBD2 (5 bases). The CDR3 has 13 amino acids. V dropped 5 bases and J dropped 1 base, with 9 bases sitting between them. Looked up from germline, CDR1 is SGHTA and CDR2 is FQGNSA. The CDR3 DNA is TGTGCCAGCAGCCAGAGGGCGTCCTACGAGCAGTACTTC. Encoded protein: CASSQRASYEQYF.

The chain has TRBV7-8 and TRBJ1-2; D is ambiguous. V lost 5 bases and J 4 bases, leaving 14 bases between the germline ends. The V gene's germline CDR1 is SGHVS and CDR2 FQNEAQ. The CDR3 has 14 residues. The CDR3 sequence is CASSQKTPGYGYTF. CDR3 coding DNA: TGTGCCAGCAGCCAAAAGACTCCCGGCTATGGCTACACCTTC.

The chain carries TRBV4-1 and TRBJ2-7; the D gene is possibly TRBD1 (6 bases). There are 18 residues in the CDR3. CDR1 is MGHRA, CDR2 YSYEKL, per germline. V was shortened by 3 bases and J by 3 bases, with 24 bases between the two germline ends. The CDR3 nucleotides read TGCGCCAGCAGCCAGACACGTAACAGGGATCCTCGTAGCTACGAGCAGTACTTC. It translates to CASSQTRNRDPRSYEQYF.

The V gene is TRBV7-6, the J gene TRBJ2-7, with D perhaps TRBD2 (5 bases). Trimming pared 4 bases from V and 3 bases from J, leaving 16 bases between. From germline, CDR1 is SGHVS and CDR2 FNYEAQ. This CDR3 spans 15 amino acids. CDR3 in DNA: TGTGCCAGCAGCTCCCCTCGGGTAGGGAGCTACGAGCAGTACTTC. Its protein is CASSSPRVGSYEQYF.

This clone was counted many times. V usage is TRBV2 and J usage is TRBJ2-7; 8 bases agree with TRBD2. The CDR3 loop spans 16 amino acids. Germline values: CDR1 SNHLY, CDR2 FYNNEI. Unmatched junction bases numbered 5, after V lost 1 base and J lost 0 bases. CDR3 coding DNA: TGTGCCAGCAGTGAAGTAGCGGGAAAACCCTCCTACGAGCAGTACTTC. It codes for CASSEVAGKPSYEQYF.

This clone was counted a single time. The CDR3 DNA reads TGTGCCAGCAGTTACCGGACAGGGGCTACCGGGGAGCTGTTTTTT. Its protein is CASSYRTGATGELFF. This chain connects TRBV6-5 to TRBJ2-2, with 9 bases matching TRBD1. The CDR3 sequence is 15 residues long. Unmatched junction bases numbered 3, after V lost 2 bases and J lost 5 bases. The germline CDR1 and CDR2 sequences are MNHEY and SVGAGI.

This clone has a handful of counts. The chain joins TRBV14 to TRBJ2-7; 10 nucleotides match TRBD1. With V trimmed by 0 bases and J by 6 bases, 8 bases remained unmatched. Looked up from germline, CDR1 is SGHDN and CDR2 is FVKESK. This CDR3 spans 16 amino acids. The CDR3 DNA reads TGTGCCAGCAGCCAAGATGGGGGACAGGGGTCGAGCGAGCAGTACTTC. Encoded protein: CASSQDGGQGSSEQYF. Using reference TRBV14 and TRBJ2-7 for the parts outside the CDR3, the full variable domain is EAGVTQFPSHSVIEKGQTVTLRCDPISGHDNLYWYRRVMGKEIKFLLHFVKESKQDESGMPNNRFLAERTGGTYSTLKVQPAELEDSGVYFCASSQDGGQGSSEQYFGPGTRLTVT.

The chain links TRBV11-2 to TRBJ1-1; D is undetermined. CDR1 and CDR2 from the germline V gene are SGHAT and FQNNGV. V lost 0 bases to trimming and J lost 4 bases, with 12 bases between them. This CDR3 is built from 15 residues. The CDR3 sequence: CASSLDGQPVTEAFF. In DNA form, the CDR3 reads TGTGCCAGCAGCTTAGATGGGCAGCCGGTCACTGAAGCTTTCTTT.